A selection of T cell receptor beta chains follows, all from one sample in a study of OX40 agonist ivuxolimab in advanced cancers. TCRdb keeps only in-frame clones here, not all; method: immunoSEQ multiplex PCR. The data hold around 94,000 clones, with roughly 84% observed a single time. The specimen was CD4+ or CD8+ T cells sorted from blood, collected in a trial of the OX40 agonist ivuxolimab. These receptors were taken from an adult with an advanced solid tumor such as melanoma, head and neck, liver or kidney cancer. Both conserved end residues are part of each CDR3. D genes are given only for firm matches. The size of a clone is reported for some rows only, either as once, few or many, or as a class for expanded clones.

CDR3 DNA	CDR3 protein	clone size	D gene	V gene	J gene
TGCGCCAGCAGCTTGGCCACGGGACAGACCTATGGCTACACCTTC	CASSLATGQTYGYTF	NA	TRBD1	TRBV5-1	TRBJ1-2
TGCGCCAGCAGTCAAATATCACAGGGCAGGGACGAGCAGTACTTC	CASSQISQGRDEQYF	NA	NA	TRBV23-1	TRBJ2-7
TGTGCCAGCAGCCCGGGACAGGGGTCCAACGAGCAGTACTTC	CASSPGQGSNEQYF	NA	TRBD1	TRBV6-6	TRBJ2-7
TGTGCCATCAAGAGCGGGGCTGGCACCGGGGAGCTGTTTTTT	CAIKSGAGTGELFF	NA	TRBD2	TRBV10-3	TRBJ2-2
TGCGCCAGCAGCTTGGGAAACAGGGGGCCCTACAATGAGCAGTTCTTC	CASSLGNRGPYNEQFF	once	TRBD1	TRBV5-1	TRBJ2-1
TGTGCCTGGATTCAAAAGGGACTAGCATCGGGGGAGCTGTTTTTT	CAWIQKGLASGELFF	NA	TRBD2	TRBV30	TRBJ2-2
TGTGCCAGCAGCTTGAGACTAAGCACCAATCAGCCCCAGCATTTT	CASSLRLSTNQPQHF	NA	NA	TRBV7-2	TRBJ1-5
TGTGCCAGCAGAGCATCTGGGGGGGGCGCAGCAGATACGCAGTATTTT	CASRASGGGAADTQYF	NA	NA	TRBV25-1	TRBJ2-3
TGTGCCAGCAGCTTAAAGGGACAGACCGAGCAGTACTTC	CASSLKGQTEQYF	NA	TRBD1	TRBV7-6	TRBJ2-7
TGCGCCAGCAGCCCGGAGCGCGACTGGGCGCATGGCTACACCTTC	CASSPERDWAHGYTF	NA	NA	TRBV7-9	TRBJ1-2
TGTGCCAGCGTAGGGATGGTGAATCAGCCCCAGCATTTT	CASVGMVNQPQHF	NA	NA	TRBV2	TRBJ1-5
TGTGCCAGCACCCGGGACCACTACTCTGGAAACACCATATATTTT	CASTRDHYSGNTIYF	NA	NA	TRBV5-6	TRBJ1-3
TGTGCCAGCAGCTTAATGGGGGATGAGCAGTTCTTC	CASSLMGDEQFF	NA	NA	TRBV11-3	TRBJ2-1
TGTGCCAGCAGTGTGGGACTACTTGGAGAGCAGTACTTC	CASSVGLLGEQYF	NA	TRBD2	TRBV25-1	TRBJ2-7
TGTGCCAACGCAGGGGGACGGGACTACACAGATACGCAGTATTTT	CANAGGRDYTDTQYF	NA	NA	TRBV10-3	TRBJ2-3
TGTGCCAGTAGTCAAGACCAACCAATCACCGGGGAGCTGTTTTTT	CASSQDQPITGELFF	NA	NA	TRBV19	TRBJ2-2
TGCGCCAGCAGCTTCCGGGGGAAGGAAAACACCATATATTTT	CASSFRGKENTIYF	few	NA	TRBV5-1	TRBJ1-3
TGTGCCTGGAGGACAGGGTCACATTCACCCCTCCACTTT	CAWRTGSHSPLHF	NA	TRBD1	TRBV30	TRBJ1-6
TGTGCCAGCAGTGACCTCAAAACGGGACGGTGGAGCTACGAGCAGTACTTC	CASSDLKTGRWSYEQYF	once	NA	TRBV6-4	TRBJ2-7
TGTGCCTGGAGTGAGGGAAGGAGCAATCAGCCCCAGCATTTT	CAWSEGRSNQPQHF	NA	NA	TRBV30	TRBJ1-5
TGTGCCAGCAGCTTGGTGATAGCGGATAACACCGGGGAGCTGTTTTTT	CASSLVIADNTGELFF	NA	NA	TRBV7-6	TRBJ2-2
TGTGCCAGCAGCCCGACAGGGGTTGGGGAGACCCAGTACTTC	CASSPTGVGETQYF	NA	TRBD1	TRBV11-3	TRBJ2-5
TGTGCCAGCAGCTTAAGGTCGGCGGGGATAGAAAACATTCAGTACTTC	CASSLRSAGIENIQYF	NA	NA	TRBV11-2	TRBJ2-4
TGTGCCAGTAGTAGAGGGGGCCAGGATTCACCCCTCCACTTT	CASSRGGQDSPLHF	NA	TRBD1	TRBV19	TRBJ1-6
TGTGCCAGCAGCAAAGGGCAGGCAAAGGATTGGGACACTGAAGCTTTCTTT	CASSKGQAKDWDTEAFF	once	NA	TRBV21-1	TRBJ1-1
TGCGCCAGCAGCTTGAACTACGAGCAGTACTTC	CASSLNYEQYF	NA	NA	TRBV5-1	TRBJ2-7
TGTGCCAGCAGTTATTCCAACGTGGATACGCAGTATTTT	CASSYSNVDTQYF	NA	NA	TRBV6-5	TRBJ2-3
TGCGCCAGCAGCTTGGCCGGGCACAACACCGGGGAGCTGTTTTTT	CASSLAGHNTGELFF	NA	NA	TRBV5-1	TRBJ2-2
TGCGCCAGCAGCTTGGACCCTGGGAACACCGGGGAGCTGTTTTTT	CASSLDPGNTGELFF	NA	NA	TRBV5-1	TRBJ2-2
TGTGCCAGCAGTGATGCCACCCTCTCTCGGGTCATTTCACCCCTCCACTTT	CASSDATLSRVISPLHF	NA	NA	TRBV2	TRBJ1-6
TGTGCCAGTAGTATACATGGACTAGCGGGGATCACAGATACGCAGTATTTT	CASSIHGLAGITDTQYF	NA	TRBD2	TRBV19	TRBJ2-3
TGTGCCAGCAGCTTTTGGCGGGAAAGCTCTGGAAACACCATATATTTT	CASSFWRESSGNTIYF	NA	NA	TRBV7-9	TRBJ1-3
TGTGCCACCAGAACCGGGACAGCTAGCAATCAGCCCCAGCATTTT	CATRTGTASNQPQHF	NA	TRBD1	TRBV6-5	TRBJ1-5
TGTGCCAGCAGCCCCGGGACAGGGGACTATGGCTACACCTTC	CASSPGTGDYGYTF	NA	TRBD1	TRBV6-5	TRBJ1-2
TGCGCCAGCAGCTTCGGGGGGGCCGGAATAGGAGGGGAGCTGTTTTTT	CASSFGGAGIGGELFF	NA	TRBD2	TRBV5-1	TRBJ2-2
TGTGCCTGTGACAGGGCCCACGAGCAGTACTTC	CACDRAHEQYF	once	TRBD1	TRBV30	TRBJ2-7
TGTGCCAGCAGACCAGCGGGGATTCCCTACGAGCAGTACTTC	CASRPAGIPYEQYF	NA	TRBD2	TRBV27	TRBJ2-7
TGTGCCATCAAAGAGGGCCCCTCAGACGAGCAGTACTTC	CAIKEGPSDEQYF	NA	NA	TRBV10-3	TRBJ2-7
TGTGCCAGCAGTGAAGTGATCCGGACAGGGGCCAAAAACATTCAGTACTTC	CASSEVIRTGAKNIQYF	once	TRBD1	TRBV6-1	TRBJ2-4
TGTGCCAGCAGCTGGGAGGGTGAAAAACTGTTTTTT	CASSWEGEKLFF	NA	NA	TRBV7-4	TRBJ1-4
TGCGCCAGCAGCCAAGATTTTGCGAATGGCTACACCTTC	CASSQDFANGYTF	NA	NA	TRBV4-3	TRBJ1-2
TGTGCCAGCAGTGGTCAGGGGACAGGGGCTAACTATGGCTACACCTTC	CASSGQGTGANYGYTF	few	TRBD1	TRBV6-1	TRBJ1-2
TGTGCCACCAGCAGAGATTTGCAGGGAACCAACTATGGCTACACCTTC	CATSRDLQGTNYGYTF	NA	NA	TRBV15	TRBJ1-2
TGTGCCAGCAGCTTAGCGGCAAGCGCAGGGGGTGGCGAGCAGTACTTC	CASSLAASAGGGEQYF	NA	TRBD1	TRBV7-6	TRBJ2-7
TGCGCCAGCAGCTTGCAGGGCAAGGGGAATGAAAAACTGTTTTTT	CASSLQGKGNEKLFF	NA	NA	TRBV5-1	TRBJ1-4
TGTGCCTGGATGAGCTATGGCTACACCTTC	CAWMSYGYTF	NA	NA	TRBV30	TRBJ1-2